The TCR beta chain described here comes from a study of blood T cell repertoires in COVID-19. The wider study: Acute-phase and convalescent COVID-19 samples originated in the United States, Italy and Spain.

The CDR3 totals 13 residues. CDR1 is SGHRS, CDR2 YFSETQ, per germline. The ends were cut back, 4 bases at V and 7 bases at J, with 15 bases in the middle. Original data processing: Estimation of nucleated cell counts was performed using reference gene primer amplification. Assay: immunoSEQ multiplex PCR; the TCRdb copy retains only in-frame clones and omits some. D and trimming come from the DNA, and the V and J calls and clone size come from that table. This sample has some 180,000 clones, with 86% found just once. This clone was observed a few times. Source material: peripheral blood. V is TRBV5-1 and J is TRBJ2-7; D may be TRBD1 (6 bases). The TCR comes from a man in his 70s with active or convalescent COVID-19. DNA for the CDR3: TGCGCCAGCAGCGCCACCACAGGGAGTGAGCAGTACTTC. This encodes CASSATTGSEQYF. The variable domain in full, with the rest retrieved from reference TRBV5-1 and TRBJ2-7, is KAGVTQTPRYLIKTRGQQVTLSCSPISGHRSVSWYQQTPGQGLQFLFEYFSETQRNKGNFPGRFSGRQFSNSRSEMNVSTLELGDSALYLCASSATTGSEQYFGPGTRLTVT.